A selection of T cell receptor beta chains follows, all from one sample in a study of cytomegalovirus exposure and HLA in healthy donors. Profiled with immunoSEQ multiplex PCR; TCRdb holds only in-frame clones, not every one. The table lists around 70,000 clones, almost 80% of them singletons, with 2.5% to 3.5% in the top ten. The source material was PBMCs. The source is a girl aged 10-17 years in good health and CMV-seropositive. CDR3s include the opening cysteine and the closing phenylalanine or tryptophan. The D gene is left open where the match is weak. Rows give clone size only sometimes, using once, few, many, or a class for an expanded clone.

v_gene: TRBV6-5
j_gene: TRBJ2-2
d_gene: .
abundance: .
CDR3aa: CASRRQPLGAGELFF
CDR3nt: TGTGCCAGCAGACGACAACCCCTCGGCGCCGGGGAGCTGTTTTTT

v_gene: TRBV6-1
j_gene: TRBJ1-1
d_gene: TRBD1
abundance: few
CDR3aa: CASSENDRAEAFF
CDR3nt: TGTGCCAGCAGTGAGAACGACAGGGCTGAAGCTTTCTTT

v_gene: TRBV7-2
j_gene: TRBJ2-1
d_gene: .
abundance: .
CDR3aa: CASSWSGWIGEQFF
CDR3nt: TGTGCCAGCAGCTGGAGCGGATGGATAGGTGAGCAGTTCTTC

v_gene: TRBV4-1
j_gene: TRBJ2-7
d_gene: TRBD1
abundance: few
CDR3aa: CASRRNRDRDGEQYF
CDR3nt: TGCGCCAGCCGTCGGAACCGGGACAGGGACGGAGAGCAGTACTTC

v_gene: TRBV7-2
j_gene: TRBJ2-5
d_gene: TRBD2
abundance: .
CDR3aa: CASSLAGGETQYF
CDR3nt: TGTGCCAGCAGCTTAGCCGGGGGGGAGACCCAGTACTTC

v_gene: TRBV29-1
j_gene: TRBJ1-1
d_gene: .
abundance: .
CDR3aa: CSVGPGRTTEAFF
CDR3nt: TGCAGCGTTGGTCCGGGAAGGACCACTGAAGCTTTCTTT

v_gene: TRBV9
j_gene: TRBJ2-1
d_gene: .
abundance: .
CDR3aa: CASTSRGNEQFF
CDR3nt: TGTGCCAGCACGAGCAGGGGAAATGAGCAGTTCTTC

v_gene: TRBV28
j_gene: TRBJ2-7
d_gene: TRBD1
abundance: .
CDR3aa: CASSLRGTGRVHYEQYF
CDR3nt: TGTGCCAGCAGTTTGAGAGGGACAGGGAGGGTGCACTACGAGCAGTACTTC

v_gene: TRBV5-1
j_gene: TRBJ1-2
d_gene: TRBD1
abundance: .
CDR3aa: CASSVAPGQRNYGYTF
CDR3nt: TGCGCCAGCAGCGTGGCCCCGGGACAGCGTAACTATGGCTACACCTTC

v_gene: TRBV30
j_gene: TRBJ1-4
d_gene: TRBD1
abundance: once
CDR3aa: CAWTFRGRSNEKLFF
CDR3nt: TGTGCCTGGACCTTTAGGGGGCGATCTAATGAAAAACTGTTTTTT

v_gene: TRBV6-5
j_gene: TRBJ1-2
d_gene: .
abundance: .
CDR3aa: CASSYPGGEQGYTF
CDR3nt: TGTGCCAGCAGTTACCCCGGGGGAGAGCAAGGCTACACCTTC

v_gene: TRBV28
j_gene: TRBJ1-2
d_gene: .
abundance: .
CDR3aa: CASSFGGHYGYTF
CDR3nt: TGTGCCAGCAGTTTCGGCGGTCACTATGGCTACACCTTC

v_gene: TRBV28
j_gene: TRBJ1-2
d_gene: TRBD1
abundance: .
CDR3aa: CASSLPLPDRSHGYTF
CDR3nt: TGTGCCAGCAGTTTACCCCTCCCGGACAGGAGTCACGGCTACACCTTC

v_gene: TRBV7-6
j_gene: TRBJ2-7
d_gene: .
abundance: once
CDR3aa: CASSLELHYEQYF
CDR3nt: TGTGCCAGCAGCCTTGAACTGCACTACGAGCAGTACTTC

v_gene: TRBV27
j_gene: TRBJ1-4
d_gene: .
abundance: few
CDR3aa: CASSPAGAHKLFF
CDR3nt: TGTGCCAGCAGCCCCGCAGGGGCGCATAAACTGTTTTTT

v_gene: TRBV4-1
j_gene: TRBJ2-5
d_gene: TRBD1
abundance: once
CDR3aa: CASSHPPGQAFETQYF
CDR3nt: TGCGCCAGCAGCCATCCCCCGGGACAGGCCTTCGAGACCCAGTACTTC

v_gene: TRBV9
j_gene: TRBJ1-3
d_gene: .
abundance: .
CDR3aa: CASSVGESSGNTIYF
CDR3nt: TGTGCCAGCAGCGTAGGGGAGAGCTCTGGAAACACCATATATTTT

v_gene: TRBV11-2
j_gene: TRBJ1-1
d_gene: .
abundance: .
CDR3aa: CASSLRNTEAFF
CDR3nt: TGTGCCAGCAGCTTACGGAACACTGAAGCTTTCTTT

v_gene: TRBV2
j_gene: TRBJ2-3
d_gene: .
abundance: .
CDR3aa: CASSGREYREFTDTQYF
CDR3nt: TGTGCCAGCAGTGGAAGGGAGTACAGGGAGTTCACAGATACGCAGTATTTT

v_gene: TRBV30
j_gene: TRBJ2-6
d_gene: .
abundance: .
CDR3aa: CAWSVRVGSFYSGANVLTF
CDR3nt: TGTGCCTGGAGTGTACGGGTCGGCAGCTTCTACTCTGGGGCCAACGTCCTGACTTTC

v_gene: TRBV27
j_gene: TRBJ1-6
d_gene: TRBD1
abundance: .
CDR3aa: CASRRDSPNSPLHF
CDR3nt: TGTGCCAGCAGGAGGGACAGTCCAAATTCACCCCTCCACTTT

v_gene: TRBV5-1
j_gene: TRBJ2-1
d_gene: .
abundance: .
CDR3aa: CASSEMRGSEQFF
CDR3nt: TGCGCCAGCAGCGAAATGCGGGGATCTGAGCAGTTCTTC

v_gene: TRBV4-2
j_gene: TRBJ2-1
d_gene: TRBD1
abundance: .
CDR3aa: CASSQDGTGVYNEQFF
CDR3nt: TGTGCCAGCAGCCAAGATGGGACAGGGGTTTACAATGAGCAGTTCTTC

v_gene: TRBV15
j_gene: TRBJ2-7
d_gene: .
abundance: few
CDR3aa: CATSWKNRGGVTYEQYF
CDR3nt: TGTGCCACCAGCTGGAAAAATCGAGGCGGAGTGACCTACGAGCAGTACTTC